The 5 T cell receptor beta chains listed next were all sequenced from one sample in a study of regulatory T cells in long-lasting Graves disease. Time point reported: persistent/refractory GD, antithyroid drugs over 5 years with positive TRAb. PBMC RNA served as the TCR library source. Sequencing libraries for TCR beta were prepared with iRepertoire HTBI primers and Arm-PCR of CDR3 regions. TCRdb called the multiplex PCR reads again in MiXCR, with one record for every CDR3 protein. The sample holds about 470,000 distinct CDR3 sequences; around 21% are singletons and the top ten take approximately 8%. The source was peripheral blood mononuclear cells (PBMCs), collected when the disease was refractory, from a patient treated with antithyroid drugs. Receptors originate from a female donor with Graves disease.

Ten or more counts support this clonotype. The chain is built from TRBV2 and TRBJ2-2, with 9 bases matching TRBD1. Germline CDR1 and CDR2: SNHLY and FYNNEI. This CDR3 has 13 amino acids. J lost 7 bases, V lost 11 bases, and 8 bases had no gene match. CDR3 sequence: CAGRTGAVGELFF. CDR3 sequence (DNA): TGTGCCGGACGGACAGGGGCAGTCGGGGAGCTGTTTTTT.

Written as DNA, the CDR3 is TGTGCCAGCAGCTTAGGACAGGGGGCTTATCCCCAGCATTTT. Amino acid sequence: CASSLGQGAYPQHF. The chain is built from TRBV7-6 and TRBJ1-5; 10 nucleotides agree with TRBD1. The V gene's germline CDR1 is SGHVS and CDR2 FNYEAQ. Trimming took 1 base from V and 10 from J; bases not matched to a gene: 4. CDR3 length: 14 residues.

This clonotype occurred a few times. Relative to the germline gene, one junction end is altered; a read error may explain this. This rearrangement joins TRBV6-1 to TRBJ1-2; 7 bases line up with TRBD1. The CDR3 has 11 residues. From germline, CDR1 is MNHNS and CDR2 SASEGT. CDR3 residues: CASNFLGQVFF. The CDR3 DNA sequence: TGTGCCAGCAACTTCTTAGGACAGGTTTTTTTC.

The J gene is TRBJ2-1, the V gene TRBV5-1; 7 bases align to TRBD1. The CDR3 has 15 residues. The V and J ends lost 0 bases and 4 bases, in that order; junction bases with no gene match: 4. CDR1 and CDR2 (germline): SGHRS, YFSETQ. The CDR3 DNA sequence: TGCGCCAGCAGCTTGGGGTGGGACAGATACAATGAGCAGTTCTTC. It specifies CASSLGWDRYNEQFF.

This clonotype was detected many times. The rearrangement uses TRBV2 and TRBJ1-5; D unclear. Germline V gives CDR1 SNHLY, CDR2 FYNNEI. The CDR3 has 13 amino acids. The V gene lost 8 bases and the J gene lost 4 bases, with 12 bases spanning the gap. DNA of the CDR3: TGTGCCAGCGGGCGTTTGGGAAATCAGCCCCAGCATTTT. It codes for CASGRLGNQPQHF.